This TCR beta chain was documented in a study of Ad26.COV2.S vaccination and SARS-CoV-2 variants. Study in general: The vaccine Ad26.COV2.S was put into the muscle once, or twice with 56 days between.

Study-wide results and caveats: Vaccinees displayed broader spike-specific TCR repertoires than placebo recipients. Total T cell responses, in the TCR breadth and depth analyses, may have been underestimated. After vaccination, substantial breadth of spike-specific CD8+ and CD4+ responses was reported.

Data came from immunoSEQ multiplex PCR; TCRdb stores just in-frame clones and leaves some out. This sample has about 240,000 clones, with roughly 90% found just once. This clone is deemed medium-sized. Its antigen is still unknown. The V end was cut by 2 bases, the J end by 4 bases, with 8 bases between. CDR1 and CDR2 from the germline V gene are MRHNA and SNTAGT. The CDR3 length is 14 residues. Specified treatment: approximately 18 received Ad26.COV2.S at low or high dose, single or two shots; about five received placebo; per-sample allocation not given. Day 63 after the first injection of vaccine or placebo was the sampling time.

This TCR came from a person between 18 and 60 years old who received the Ad26.COV2.S COVID-19 vaccine or a placebo. Source: peripheral blood, taken in a trial of Ad26.COV2.S vaccine versus placebo. The V call is TRBV6-4, the J call TRBJ2-2, with D tentatively TRBD1 or TRBD2 (5 bases each). The CDR3 region has the DNA TGTGCCAGCAGTGACGAGGGGATCACCGGGGAGCTGTTTTTT. It yields the protein CASSDEGITGELFF.